The rows below give T cell receptor beta chains drawn from one sample of a study of cytomegalovirus exposure and HLA in healthy donors. Assay used: immunoSEQ multiplex PCR; TCRdb lists only in-frame clones, some missing. The sample includes roughly 150,000 clones, roughly 84% seen only once; the top ten take about 1%. Sequencing used PBMCs. The receptor set was obtained from a man under 40 in good health and CMV-seronegative. Each CDR3 is given with its conserved first and last residue. The D gene is left open where the match is weak. Rows give clone size only sometimes, using once, few, many, or a class for an expanded clone.

>TRBD1|few|TRBV18|TRBJ2-1
TGTGCCAGCTCACGAGGGGGCGCCTACAATGAGCAGTTCTTC
CASSRGGAYNEQFF
>TRBD1|NA|TRBV25-1|TRBJ1-1
TGTGCCAGCAGTGAATTGTCAGGGGGCGGAACTGAAGCTTTCTTT
CASSELSGGGTEAFF
>NA|NA|TRBV29-1|TRBJ2-7
TGCAGTGGGACTGAACAGGGGATCGGGGAGCAGTACTTC
CSGTEQGIGEQYF
>NA|few|TRBV2|TRBJ1-4
TGTGCCAGCAGTGGGAGGACAGCAACTAATGAAAAACTGTTTTTT
CASSGRTATNEKLFF
>NA|NA|TRBV5-1|TRBJ2-2
TGCGCCAGCAGCTTAGCGGTAGCGAACACCGGGGAGCTGTTTTTT
CASSLAVANTGELFF
>TRBD2|NA|TRBV15|TRBJ2-3
TGTGCCACCAGCATTGTACTAGCGCCGACAGATACGCAGTATTTT
CATSIVLAPTDTQYF
>NA|NA|TRBV19|TRBJ2-1
TGTGCCATTTCAAAGGGAGCAGGGGCGGAGGACCCCTACAATGAGCAGTTCTTC
CAISKGAGAEDPYNEQFF
>TRBD1|NA|TRBV2|TRBJ2-5
TGTGCCAGCAATCGATGGGACAGGGTAGAGACCCAGTACTTC
CASNRWDRVETQYF
>NA|NA|TRBV30|TRBJ1-2
TGTGCCTGGACGAGAGAAGCGGCACGTGGCTACACCTTC
CAWTREAARGYTF
>TRBD1|NA|TRBV5-1|TRBJ2-3
TGCGCCAGCAGCACGGGACAGGGCACAGATACGCAGTATTTT
CASSTGQGTDTQYF
>TRBD1|NA|TRBV30|TRBJ2-7
TGTGCCTGGAGTGGCGGACAGGGCTACGAGCAGTACTTC
CAWSGGQGYEQYF
>NA|NA|TRBV7-9|TRBJ2-2
TGTGCCAGCAGCGGACAGAACACCGGGGAGCTGTTTTTT
CASSGQNTGELFF
>TRBD2|NA|TRBV19|TRBJ2-3
TGTGCCAGTAGTATGGTAGCGGGGGGTATGACAGATACGCAGTATTTT
CASSMVAGGMTDTQYF
>NA|NA|TRBV14|TRBJ1-3
TGTGCCAGCAGCCAAGATCGGGGACACAGGGCTGGAAACACCATATATTTT
CASSQDRGHRAGNTIYF
>TRBD2|NA|TRBV5-4|TRBJ2-7
TGTGCCAGCAGCTTAGGGGCTAGCGGGAGGACATACTACGAGCAGTACTTC
CASSLGASGRTYYEQYF
>TRBD2|few|TRBV4-2|TRBJ2-1
TGTGCCAGCAGCCCGACTAGCGGGGGTGCGGATGAGCAGTTCTTC
CASSPTSGGADEQFF
>TRBD2|NA|TRBV4-2|TRBJ2-3
TGTGCCAGCAGCCAAGTCCTCAGACTAGCGGGGGCGATGGGGGTAACAGATACGCAGTATTTT
CASSQVLRLAGAMGVTDTQYF
>TRBD1|NA|TRBV19|TRBJ1-6
TGTGCCAGTACTCAAACGACAGGGATCGTGAAACCCCTCCACTTT
CASTQTTGIVKPLHF
>TRBD2|NA|TRBV6-6|TRBJ2-3
TGTGCCAGCAGTTACTCGAGGCGGGGGGGCCCAGATACGCAGTATTTT
CASSYSRRGGPDTQYF
>NA|NA|TRBV6-4|TRBJ1-1
TGTGCCAGCAGTGACGGTCCCACTAGGGACACTGAGGCTTTCTTT
CASSDGPTRDTEAFF
>TRBD1|NA|TRBV7-2|TRBJ2-3
TGTGCCAGCAGCCAACAGGGACAGGGTGCAGATACGCAGTATTTT
CASSQQGQGADTQYF
>TRBD1|NA|TRBV19|TRBJ2-2
TGTGCCAGTAAAGGGACAGGGTACAACACCGGGGAGCTGTTTTTT
CASKGTGYNTGELFF
>NA|NA|TRBV27|TRBJ1-2
TGTGCCAGCAGCCCATTGGGGGCGGCCCGAGCCCCGGTTTATGGCTACACCTTC
CASSPLGAARAPVYGYTF
>NA|NA|TRBV28|TRBJ1-5
TGTGCCAGCAACAGGGCGAATCAGCCCCAGCATTTT
CASNRANQPQHF
>TRBD2|NA|TRBV12-5|TRBJ2-1
TGTGCTAGTGGCACCTCCGCCATCTCGGGGGGGCCCTACAATGAGCAGTTCTTC
CASGTSAISGGPYNEQFF
>NA|NA|TRBV19|TRBJ1-1
TGTGCCAGTAGTATAACAGGGACCCCCAACGAAGCTTTCTTT
CASSITGTPNEAFF
>NA|NA|TRBV6-5|TRBJ1-3
TGTGCCAGCAGGGCCGCAGGGGAAAACACCATATATTTT
CASRAAGENTIYF
>TRBD2|NA|TRBV14|TRBJ2-3
TGTGCCAGCAGCGGACTAGCGTCTAGCACAGATACGCAGTATTTT
CASSGLASSTDTQYF
>TRBD1|NA|TRBV2|TRBJ1-5
TGTGCCAGCAGGCATGACAGGGCGGAACAGCCCCAGCATTTT
CASRHDRAEQPQHF
>NA|NA|TRBV5-1|TRBJ1-1
TGCGCCAGCACAGTTTTGACAGGACCGAACACTGAAGCTTTCTTT
CASTVLTGPNTEAFF
>TRBD2|NA|TRBV7-2|TRBJ2-7
TGTGCCAGCGGTCGTGGGACTAGCGGCTACGAGCAGTACTTC
CASGRGTSGYEQYF
>NA|NA|TRBV27|TRBJ1-2
TGTGCCAGCAGTTCCGAGCGTGGCTATGGCTACACCTTC
CASSSERGYGYTF
>TRBD1|few|TRBV2|TRBJ2-7
TGTGCCAGCAGTGAAGGAGGGGGCCAAAGCTCCTACGAGCAGTACTTC
CASSEGGGQSSYEQYF
>TRBD1|NA|TRBV6-5|TRBJ1-2
TGTGCCAGCAGCCAGACCTGGACAGGGCAAGGCTACACCTTC
CASSQTWTGQGYTF
>NA|NA|TRBV18|TRBJ2-6
TGTGCCAGCTCACGTGGACTCCTCGGGTCCGGGGCCAACGTCCTGACTTTC
CASSRGLLGSGANVLTF
>NA|NA|TRBV30|TRBJ1-6
TGTGCCTGGAGAGGAACAGGGATTTCACCCCTCCACTTT
CAWRGTGISPLHF
>TRBD1|few|TRBV10-2|TRBJ1-1
TGCGCCAGCACCCAGACAGGGACAGCTTTCTTT
CASTQTGTAFF
>NA|NA|TRBV15|TRBJ2-3
TGTGCCACCAGGTCGCGACTCTCGGACACAGATACGCAGTATTTT
CATRSRLSDTDTQYF
>NA|NA|TRBV5-1|TRBJ1-5
TGCGCCAGCAGCTTGGCCCCGGGGGGGGCCGGGCAGCCCCAGCATTTT
CASSLAPGGAGQPQHF